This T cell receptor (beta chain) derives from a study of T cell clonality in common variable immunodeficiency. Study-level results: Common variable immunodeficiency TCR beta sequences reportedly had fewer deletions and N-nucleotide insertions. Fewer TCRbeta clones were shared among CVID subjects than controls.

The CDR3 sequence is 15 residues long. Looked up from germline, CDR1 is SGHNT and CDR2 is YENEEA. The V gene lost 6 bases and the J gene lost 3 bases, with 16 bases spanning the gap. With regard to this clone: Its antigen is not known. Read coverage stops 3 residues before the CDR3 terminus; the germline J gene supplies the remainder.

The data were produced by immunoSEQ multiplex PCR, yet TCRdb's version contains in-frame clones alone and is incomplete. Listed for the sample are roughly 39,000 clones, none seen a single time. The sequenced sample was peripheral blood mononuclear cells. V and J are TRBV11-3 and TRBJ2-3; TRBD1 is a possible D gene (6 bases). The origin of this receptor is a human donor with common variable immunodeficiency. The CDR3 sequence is CASSSYSRGTDTQYF. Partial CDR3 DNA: TGTGCCAGCAGTTCCTACTCAAGGGGGACAGATACG.